The 10 T cell receptor beta chains below all came from one sample that was sequenced in a study of T cells in localized non-small cell lung cancer. The table came from immunoSEQ multiplex PCR; TCRdb's copy has only in-frame clones and leaves some out. The sample carries approximately 41,000 clones, 86% recorded once. Here the sequenced sample was peripheral blood mononuclear cells, taken before any cancer treatment. These TCRs come from an older male donor with stage II lung adenocarcinoma.

V and J are TRBV9 and TRBJ2-3, with 9 bases that match TRBD2. V was pared by 2 bases and J by 2 bases, with 3 bases of the junction left unmatched. The CDR3 length is 15 residues. CDR1 SGDLS and CDR2 YYNGEE come from the germline V gene. DNA for the CDR3: TGTGCCAGCAGCGTCGCTAGCGGGGTCACAGATACGCAGTATTTT. It is translated as CASSVASGVTDTQYF.

The V and J genes are TRBV19 and TRBJ2-5; 7 bases are a match to TRBD2. The J segment lost 4 bases and the V segment lost 6 bases, leaving 2 bases of the junction unmatched. Looked up from germline, CDR1 is LNHDA and CDR2 is SQIVND (reference sequence). The CDR3 length is 12 residues. The CDR3 reads CASSTGGETQYF. The CDR3 region has the DNA TGTGCCAGTAGCACGGGGGGAGAGACCCAGTACTTC.

This chain joins TRBV18 and TRBJ1-5; D uncertain. V was pared by 3 bases and J by 6 bases, with 12 bases between. This CDR3 region has 14 residues. From germline, CDR1 is KGHSH and CDR2 LQKENI. For the CDR3, the DNA is TGTGCCAGCTCACCCAGGAGGGCTAGTCAGCCCCAGCATTTT. Translation: CASSPRRASQPQHF.

This clone appeared once. V and J are TRBV10-1 and TRBJ2-5; the D is unclear. Looked up from germline, CDR1 is WNHNN and CDR2 is SYGVQD (reference sequence). The CDR3 is made up of 13 amino acids. V was trimmed by 3 bases and J by 2 bases, leaving 7 bases between them. The CDR3 is CASSDRPQETQYF. The DNA for the CDR3 is TGCGCCAGCAGTGACCGCCCTCAAGAGACCCAGTACTTC.

CDR3 protein: CASCQTTGPYNEQFF. The CDR3 region has the DNA TGTGCCAGCTGCCAAACCACCGGGCCCTACAATGAGCAGTTCTTC. The gene calls are TRBV7-9 and TRBJ2-1; no firm D call. From germline, CDR1 is SEHNR and CDR2 FQNEAQ (reference sequence). The CDR3 is 15 residues long. Trimming removed 8 bases at V and 2 bases at J, with 16 bases between.

V is TRBV7-2 and J is TRBJ2-1; D is unclear. The CDR3 is 12 amino acids. Trimming cost V 4 bases and J 4 bases, with 5 bases left between them. Per the germline V gene, CDR1 is SGHTA and CDR2 is FQGNSA. The CDR3 coding sequence is TGTGCCAGCAGCTCGTTTTACAATGAGCAGTTCTTC. Translating it yields CASSSFYNEQFF.

The CDR3 reads CASSEQSSSYNEQFF. CDR3 in DNA: TGTGCCAGCAGTGAACAGTCCAGCTCCTACAATGAGCAGTTCTTC. This chain joins TRBV6-1 and TRBJ2-1; D uncertain. Trimming removed 2 bases at V and 0 bases at J, with 8 bases between. This CDR3 has 15 amino acids. Germline-derived CDR1 and CDR2 are MNHNS and SASEGT.

The J gene is TRBJ1-2, the V gene TRBV7-9; no clear D gene. The germline CDR1 and CDR2 sequences are SEHNR and FQNEAQ (reference sequence). V dropped 6 bases and J dropped 1 base, with 6 bases sitting between them. The CDR3 length is 12 residues. CDR3 loop: CASRKGNYGYTF. CDR3 bases: TGTGCCAGCAGAAAGGGTAACTATGGCTACACCTTC.

A remark on this clone: Additional DNA sequences in this sample encode the identical CDR3. The V and J genes are TRBV10-3 and TRBJ2-1; tentatively, D is TRBD2 (7 bases). With 3 bases removed from V and 0 bases from J, the gap between germline ends came to 15 bases. Germline V gene data show CDR1 as ENHRY and CDR2 as SYGVKD. The CDR3 is made up of 17 amino acids. The CDR3 coding sequence is TGTGCCATCAGTGAATGGGGGGGCGGGGGCTCCTACAATGAGCAGTTCTTC. It is translated as CAISEWGGGGSYNEQFF.

The rearrangement links TRBV11-1 to TRBJ1-1; D is unclear. The V gene's germline CDR1 is SGHAT and CDR2 FQDESV (reference sequence). The CDR3 extends over 14 amino acids. Trimming removed 1 base from V and 1 base from J, with 7 bases in between. The CDR3 nucleotides read TGTGCCAGCAGCTTAGATACGGGGAACACTGAAGCTTTCTTT. Translation: CASSLDTGNTEAFF. Drawing the rest from reference TRBV11-1 and TRBJ1-1, the complete variable domain is EAEVAQSPRYKITEKSQAVAFWCDPISGHATLYWYRQILGQGPELLVQFQDESVVDDSQLPKDRFSAERLKGVDSTLKIQPAELGDSAMYLCASSLDTGNTEAFFGQGTRLTVV.